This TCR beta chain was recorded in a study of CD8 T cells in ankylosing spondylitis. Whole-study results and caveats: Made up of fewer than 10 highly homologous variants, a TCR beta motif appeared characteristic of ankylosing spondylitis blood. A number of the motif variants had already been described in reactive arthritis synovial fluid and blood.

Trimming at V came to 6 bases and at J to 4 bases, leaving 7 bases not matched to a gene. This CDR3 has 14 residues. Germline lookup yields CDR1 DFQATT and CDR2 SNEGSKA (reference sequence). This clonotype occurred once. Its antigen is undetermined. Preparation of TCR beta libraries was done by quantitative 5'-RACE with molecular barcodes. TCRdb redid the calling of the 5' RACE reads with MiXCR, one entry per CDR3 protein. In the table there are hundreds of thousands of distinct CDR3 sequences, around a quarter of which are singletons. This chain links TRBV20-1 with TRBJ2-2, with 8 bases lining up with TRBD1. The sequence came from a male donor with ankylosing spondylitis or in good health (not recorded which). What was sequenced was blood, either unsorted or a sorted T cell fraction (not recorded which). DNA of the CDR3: TGCAGTGCCGCGGGACAGGAGGGCACCGGGGAGCTGTTTTTT. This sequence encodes CSAAGQEGTGELFF.